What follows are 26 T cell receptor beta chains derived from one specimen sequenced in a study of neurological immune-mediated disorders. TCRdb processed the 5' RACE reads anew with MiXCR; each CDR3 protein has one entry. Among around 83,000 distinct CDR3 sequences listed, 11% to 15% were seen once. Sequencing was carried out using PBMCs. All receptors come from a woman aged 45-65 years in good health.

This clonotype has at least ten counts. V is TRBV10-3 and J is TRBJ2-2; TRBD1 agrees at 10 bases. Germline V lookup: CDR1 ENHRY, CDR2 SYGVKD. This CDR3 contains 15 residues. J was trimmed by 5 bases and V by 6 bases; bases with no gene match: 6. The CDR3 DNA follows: TGTGCCATCAGCCCGGGACAGGGGCGAACCGGGGAGCTGTTTTTT. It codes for CAISPGQGRTGELFF.

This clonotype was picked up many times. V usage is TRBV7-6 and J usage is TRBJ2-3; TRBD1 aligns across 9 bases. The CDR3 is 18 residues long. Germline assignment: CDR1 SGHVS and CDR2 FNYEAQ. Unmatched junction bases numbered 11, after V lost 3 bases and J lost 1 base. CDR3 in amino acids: CASSFRTGESLGTDTQYF. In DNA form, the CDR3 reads TGTGCCAGCAGCTTTAGGACAGGGGAGAGCCTTGGCACAGATACGCAGTATTTT.

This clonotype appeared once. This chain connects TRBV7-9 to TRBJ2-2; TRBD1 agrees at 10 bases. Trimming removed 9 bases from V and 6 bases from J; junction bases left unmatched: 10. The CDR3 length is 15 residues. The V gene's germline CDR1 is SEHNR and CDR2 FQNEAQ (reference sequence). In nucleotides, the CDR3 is TGTGCCAGTAACCGGGACAGGGGTTTACCCGGGGAGCTGTTTTTT. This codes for CASNRDRGLPGELFF.

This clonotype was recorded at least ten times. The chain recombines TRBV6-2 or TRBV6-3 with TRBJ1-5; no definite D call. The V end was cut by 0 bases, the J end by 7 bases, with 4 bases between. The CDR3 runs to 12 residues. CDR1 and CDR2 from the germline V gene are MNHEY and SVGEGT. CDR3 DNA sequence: TGTGCCAGCAGTTACTCTTGGCAGCCCCAGCATTTT. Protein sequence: CASSYSWQPQHF.

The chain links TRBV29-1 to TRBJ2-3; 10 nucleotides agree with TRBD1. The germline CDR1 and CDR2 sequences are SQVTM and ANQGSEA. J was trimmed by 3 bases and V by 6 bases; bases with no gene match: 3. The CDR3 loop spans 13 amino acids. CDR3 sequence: CSVGQGITDTQYF. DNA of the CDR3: TGCAGCGTGGGACAGGGGATAACAGATACGCAGTATTTT.

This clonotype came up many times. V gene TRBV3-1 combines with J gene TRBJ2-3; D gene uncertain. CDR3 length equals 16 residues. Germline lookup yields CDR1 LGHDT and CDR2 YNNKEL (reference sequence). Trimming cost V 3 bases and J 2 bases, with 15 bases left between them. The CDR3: CASSHGWSAFTDTQYF. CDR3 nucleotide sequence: TGTGCCAGCAGCCACGGTTGGTCAGCCTTCACAGATACGCAGTATTTT.

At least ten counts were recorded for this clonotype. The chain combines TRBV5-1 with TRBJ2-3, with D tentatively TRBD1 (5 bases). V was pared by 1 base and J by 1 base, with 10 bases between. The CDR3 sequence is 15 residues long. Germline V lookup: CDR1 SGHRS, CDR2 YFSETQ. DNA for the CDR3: TGCGCCAGCAGCTTGCAGGGTCCCGGCACAGATACGCAGTATTTT. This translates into CASSLQGPGTDTQYF.

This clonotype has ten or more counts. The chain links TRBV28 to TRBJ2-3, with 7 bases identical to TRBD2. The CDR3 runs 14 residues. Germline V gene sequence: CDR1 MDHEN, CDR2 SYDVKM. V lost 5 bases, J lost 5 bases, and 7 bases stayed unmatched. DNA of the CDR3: TGTGCCAGCAGTGGGACTAAGTTAGGAGATACGCAGTATTTT. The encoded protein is CASSGTKLGDTQYF.

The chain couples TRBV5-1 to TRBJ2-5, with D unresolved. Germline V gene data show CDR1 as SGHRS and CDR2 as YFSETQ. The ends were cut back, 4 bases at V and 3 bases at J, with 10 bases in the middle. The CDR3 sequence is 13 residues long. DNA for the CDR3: TGCGCCAGCAGCCCGGACGGAAAAGAGACCCAGTACTTC. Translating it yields CASSPDGKETQYF.

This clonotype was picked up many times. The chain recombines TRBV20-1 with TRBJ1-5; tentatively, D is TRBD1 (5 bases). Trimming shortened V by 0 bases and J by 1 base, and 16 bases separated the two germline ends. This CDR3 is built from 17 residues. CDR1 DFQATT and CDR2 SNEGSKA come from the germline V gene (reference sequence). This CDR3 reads CSARDPSGAGSNQPQHF. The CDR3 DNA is TGCAGTGCTAGAGATCCGAGCGGGGCAGGCAGCAATCAGCCCCAGCATTTT.

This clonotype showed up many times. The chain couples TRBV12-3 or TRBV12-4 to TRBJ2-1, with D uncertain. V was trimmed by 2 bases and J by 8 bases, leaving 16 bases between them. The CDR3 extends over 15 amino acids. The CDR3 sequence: CASSLMGPVEYEQFF. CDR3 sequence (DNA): TGTGCCAGCAGTTTAATGGGCCCGGTGGAGTATGAGCAGTTCTTC.

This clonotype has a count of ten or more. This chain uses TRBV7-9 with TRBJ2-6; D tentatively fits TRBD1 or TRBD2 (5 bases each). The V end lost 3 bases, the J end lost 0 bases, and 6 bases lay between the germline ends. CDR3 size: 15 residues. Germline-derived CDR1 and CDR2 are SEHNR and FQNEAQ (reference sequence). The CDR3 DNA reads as TGTGCCAGCAGCTTGAGGGGCTCTGGGGCCAACGTCCTGACTTTC. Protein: CASSLRGSGANVLTF.

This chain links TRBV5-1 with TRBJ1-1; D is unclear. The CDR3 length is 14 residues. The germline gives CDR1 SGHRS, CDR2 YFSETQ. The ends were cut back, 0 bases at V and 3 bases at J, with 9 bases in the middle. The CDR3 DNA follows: TGCGCCAGCAGCTTGGCATGGTGGGACACTGAAGCTTTCTTT. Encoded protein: CASSLAWWDTEAFF.

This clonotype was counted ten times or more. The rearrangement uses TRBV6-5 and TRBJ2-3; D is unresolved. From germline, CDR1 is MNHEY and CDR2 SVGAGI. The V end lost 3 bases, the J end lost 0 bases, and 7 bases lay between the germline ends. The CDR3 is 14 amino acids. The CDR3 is CASSYGGSTDTQYF. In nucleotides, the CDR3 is TGTGCCAGCAGTTATGGCGGAAGCACAGATACGCAGTATTTT.

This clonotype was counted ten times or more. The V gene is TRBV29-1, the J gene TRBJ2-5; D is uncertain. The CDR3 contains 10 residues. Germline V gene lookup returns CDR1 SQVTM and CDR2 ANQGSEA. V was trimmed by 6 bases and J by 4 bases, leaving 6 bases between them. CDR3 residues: CSVRLETQYF. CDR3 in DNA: TGCAGCGTCCGACTAGAGACCCAGTACTTC.

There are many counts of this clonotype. The DNA of the CDR3 is TGTGCCAGCAGTTATGGCAGGGGCCGCTCTGGGGCCAACGTCCTGACTTTC. Its translation: CASSYGRGRSGANVLTF. The chain uses TRBV6-5 and TRBJ2-6; D might be TRBD1 (6 bases). CDR1 MNHEY and CDR2 SVGAGI come from the germline V gene. Trimming pared 3 bases from V and 0 bases from J, leaving 12 bases between. There are 17 residues in the CDR3.

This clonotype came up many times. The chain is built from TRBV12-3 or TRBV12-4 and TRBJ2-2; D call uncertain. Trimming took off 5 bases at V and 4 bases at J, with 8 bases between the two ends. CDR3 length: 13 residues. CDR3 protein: CASSLIATGELFF. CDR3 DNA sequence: TGTGCCAGCAGTCTCATTGCCACCGGGGAGCTGTTTTTT.

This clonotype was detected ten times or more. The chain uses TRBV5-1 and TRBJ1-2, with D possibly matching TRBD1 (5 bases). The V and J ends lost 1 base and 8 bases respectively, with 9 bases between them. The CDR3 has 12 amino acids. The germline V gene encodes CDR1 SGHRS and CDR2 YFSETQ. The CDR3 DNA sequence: TGCGCCAGCAGCTTGTTCCAGGGCGGCTACACCTTC. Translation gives CASSLFQGGYTF.

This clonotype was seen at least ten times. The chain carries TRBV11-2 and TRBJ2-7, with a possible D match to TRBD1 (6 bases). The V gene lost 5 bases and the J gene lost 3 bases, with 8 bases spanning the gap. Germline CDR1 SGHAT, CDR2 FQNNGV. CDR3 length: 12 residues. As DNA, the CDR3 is TGTGCCAGCAGCGGACAGAACTACGAGCAGTACTTC. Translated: CASSGQNYEQYF.

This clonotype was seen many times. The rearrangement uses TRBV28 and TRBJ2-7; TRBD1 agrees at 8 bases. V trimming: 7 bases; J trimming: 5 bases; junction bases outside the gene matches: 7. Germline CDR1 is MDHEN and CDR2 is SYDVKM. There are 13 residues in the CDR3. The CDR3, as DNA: TGTGCCAGCACCGGACAGGGCGGGCACGAGCAGTACTTC. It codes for CASTGQGGHEQYF.

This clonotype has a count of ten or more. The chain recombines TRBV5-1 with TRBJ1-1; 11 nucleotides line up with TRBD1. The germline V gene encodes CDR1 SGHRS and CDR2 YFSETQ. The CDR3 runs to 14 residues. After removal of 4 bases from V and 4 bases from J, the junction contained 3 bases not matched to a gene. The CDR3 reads CASSQGTGGTEAFF. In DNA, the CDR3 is TGCGCCAGCAGCCAAGGGACAGGGGGCACTGAAGCTTTCTTT.

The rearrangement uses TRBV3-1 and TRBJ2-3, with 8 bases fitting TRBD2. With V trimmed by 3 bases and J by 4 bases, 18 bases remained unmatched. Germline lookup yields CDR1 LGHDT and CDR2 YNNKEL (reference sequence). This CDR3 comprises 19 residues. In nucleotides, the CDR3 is TGTGCCAGCAGCCACGTTCACCCCTCGGGGGGGGCTCTTGCAGATACGCAGTATTTT. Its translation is CASSHVHPSGGALADTQYF.

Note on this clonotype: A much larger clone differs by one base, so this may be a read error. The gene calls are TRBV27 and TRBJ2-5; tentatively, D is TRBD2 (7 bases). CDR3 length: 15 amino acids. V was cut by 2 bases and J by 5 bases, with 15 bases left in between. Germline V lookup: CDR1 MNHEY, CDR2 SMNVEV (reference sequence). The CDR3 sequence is CASSLNGGQRETQYF. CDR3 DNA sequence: TGTGCCAGCAGTTTAAACGGGGGGCAGCGCGAGACCCAGTACTTC.

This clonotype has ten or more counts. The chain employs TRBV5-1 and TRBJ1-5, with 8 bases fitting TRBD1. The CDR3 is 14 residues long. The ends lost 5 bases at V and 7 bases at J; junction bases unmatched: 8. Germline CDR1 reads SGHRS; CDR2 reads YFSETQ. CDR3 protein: CASSRGQGEQPQHF. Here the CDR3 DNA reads TGCGCCAGCAGTCGAGGACAGGGAGAACAGCCCCAGCATTTT.

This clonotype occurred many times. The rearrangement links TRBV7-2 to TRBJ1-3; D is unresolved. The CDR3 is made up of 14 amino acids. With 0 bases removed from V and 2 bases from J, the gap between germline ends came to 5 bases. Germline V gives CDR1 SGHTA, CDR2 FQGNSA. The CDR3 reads CASSLADTGNTIYF. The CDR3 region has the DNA TGTGCCAGCAGCTTAGCTGACACTGGAAACACCATATATTTT.

The CDR3 loop reads CASSEVELNTEAFF. DNA of the CDR3: TGTGCCAGCAGTGAAGTCGAGCTGAACACTGAAGCTTTCTTT. The rearrangement links TRBV25-1 to TRBJ1-1; the D is unclear. Germline-derived CDR1 and CDR2 are MGHDK and SYGVNS. V shed 2 bases and J shed 0 bases, with 7 bases lying between them. The CDR3 runs 14 residues.